The clone carrying this TCR beta chain was recorded a few times. The TCRbeta library incorporated unique molecular identifiers. TCRdb re-derived calls from the PCR reads in MiXCR, one entry per CDR3 protein. This table holds about 580,000 distinct CDR3 sequences, about 23% found once. The data belong to a study of T-cell reconstitution after alpha-beta-depleted transplantation in children. This CDR3 spans 16 amino acids. The V segment lost 2 bases and the J segment 2 bases; nucleotides outside the gene matches: 6. CDR1 and CDR2 from the germline V gene are SGHVS and FQNEAQ. The chain recombines TRBV7-8 with TRBJ2-3; 8 bases are shared with TRBD1. The sequence was collected from a boy in the first two years of life who had a stem cell transplant for acute myeloid leukemia, so the T cells may come from the graft donor. Sequencing was performed on PBMCs, mostly from graft donor cells, taken 360 days after TCRalphabeta/CD19-depleted stem cell transplant. CDR3 nucleotides: TGTGCCAGCAGCTTAAGGACAGGGTTCGACACAGATACGCAGTATTTT. Amino acid sequence: CASSLRTGFDTDTQYF.